These 2 T cell receptor beta chains originate from one sample sequenced in a study of blood T cell repertoires in COVID-19. The data were produced by immunoSEQ multiplex PCR, yet TCRdb's version contains in-frame clones alone and is incomplete. The sample consists of about 83,000 clones, about 84% of them appearing once. The sequencing input was peripheral blood. The receptors here all came from a man over 45 with active COVID-19.

This chain uses TRBV6-5 with TRBJ1-4, with D tentatively TRBD1 (5 bases). Trimming removed 6 bases at V and 12 bases at J, with 11 bases between. The CDR3 runs 11 residues. Per germline, CDR1 MNHEY and CDR2 SVGAGI. CDR3: CASRDAGELFF. The CDR3, as DNA: TGTGCCAGCAGGGACGCGGGGGAACTGTTTTTT.

This chain links TRBV3-1 (or the pseudogene TRBV3-2) with TRBJ2-3; possibly TRBD2 for D (6 bases). Germline values: CDR1 LGHDT, CDR2 YNNKEL (reference sequence). The CDR3 has 18 amino acids. The V and J ends lost 3 bases and 3 bases respectively, with 22 bases between them. CDR3 coding DNA: TGTGCCAGCAGCCACGGAGTGGTGGCGGGGTTCCTAACAGATACGCAGTATTTT. It is translated as CASSHGVVAGFLTDTQYF.